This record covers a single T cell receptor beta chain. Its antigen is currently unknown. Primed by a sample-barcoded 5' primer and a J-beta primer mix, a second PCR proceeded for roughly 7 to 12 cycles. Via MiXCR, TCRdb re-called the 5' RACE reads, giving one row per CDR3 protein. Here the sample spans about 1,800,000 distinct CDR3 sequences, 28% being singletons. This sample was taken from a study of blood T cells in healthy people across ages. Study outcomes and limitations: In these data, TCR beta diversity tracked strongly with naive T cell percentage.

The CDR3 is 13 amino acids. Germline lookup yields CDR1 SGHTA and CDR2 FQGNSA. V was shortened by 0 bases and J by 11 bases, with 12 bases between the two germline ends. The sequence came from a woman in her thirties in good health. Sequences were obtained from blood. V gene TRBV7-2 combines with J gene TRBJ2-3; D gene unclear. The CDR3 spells CASSLALRSGQYF. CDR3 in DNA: TGTGCCAGCAGCTTAGCGTTACGCTCGGGGCAGTATTTT.